This paragraph reports one T cell receptor (beta chain). These data come from a study of regulatory T cells in long-lasting Graves disease. As for time point: persistent/refractory GD, antithyroid drugs over 5 years with positive TRAb. From PBMCs, RNA was extracted and then used to make the TCR library. Germline V gene sequence: CDR1 MNHNS, CDR2 SASEGT. Between the trimmed V and J ends, which lost 7 bases and 5 bases, there was a span of 17 bases. The CDR3 runs to 14 residues. Arm-PCR with iRepertoire HTBI primers amplified the CDR3 regions for these TCR beta libraries. MiXCR, run by TCRdb on the multiplex PCR reads, gives a single entry per CDR3 protein. Among 600,000 to 800,000 distinct CDR3 sequences listed, about 32% were seen once.

The chain recombines TRBV6-1 with TRBJ1-1; D unclear. This TCR was recovered from a female donor with Graves disease. This material consisted of peripheral blood mononuclear cells (PBMCs), taken when the disease was refractory, from a patient treated with antithyroid drugs. Here the CDR3 reads CASTPRAPVTEAFF. DNA for the CDR3: TGTGCCAGCACCCCCAGAGCGCCGGTTACTGAAGCTTTCTTT.